This T cell receptor beta chain was sequenced during a study of blood T cell repertoires in COVID-19. The repertoire was sequenced with immunoSEQ multiplex PCR; TCRdb's copy has only in-frame clones and lacks some. The table lists some 300,000 clones, 85% to 95% of them singletons. This CDR3 region has 15 residues. Germline V gene sequence: CDR1 MNHEY, CDR2 SVGAGI. Trimming removed 7 bases from V and 4 bases from J, with 17 bases in between. The genes are TRBV6-5 and TRBJ1-5, with D unclear. The receptor was derived from a woman in her thirties who had been exposed to COVID-19. Specimen: PBMCs or T cells enriched from blood (not recorded which). The CDR3 loop reads CASTPKRGGNQPQHF. The CDR3 DNA sequence: TGTGCCAGCACCCCTAAGCGGGGAGGAAATCAGCCCCAGCATTTT.